The sequence of this TCR beta chain was determined in a study of tumor and adjacent non-tumor tissue in lung cancer. Study background: The cohort had about a dozen adenocarcinoma, a couple of squamous cell and 1 small cell patients. On average, productive TCRbeta reads reached about 4.17 million per sample.

This sample's RNA came from whole unsorted tissue. Donors were chemotherapy-naive, newly diagnosed lung cancer surgical patients in China, August–late 2014. Three rounds of nested PCR, following a modified ARM-PCR protocol, produced the TCRbeta library. TCRdb used MiXCR to reprocess the multiplex PCR reads, holding one entry per CDR3 protein. The sample records 200,000 to 250,000 distinct CDR3 sequences, 71% being singletons. Within the sample, this clonotype is medium-sized (0.01 to 0.1%). The target antigen is unknown. The CDR3 extends over 17 amino acids. Germline CDR1 DFQATT, CDR2 SNEGSKA (reference sequence). Germline trimming cut 0 bases from V and 0 bases from J; bases unmatched to any gene: 5. General study points: Top 100 clones took a larger repertoire share in normal lung.

The clonotype comes from a man aged 55 to 70 with non-small cell lung cancer. The sequencing sample was made of lung tumor tissue. This chain connects TRBV20-1 to TRBJ2-2, with 9 bases aligning to TRBD2. This chain's CDR3 is CSARDQREAANTGELFF. CDR3 coding DNA: TGCAGTGCTAGAGACCAGCGGGAGGCCGCGAACACCGGGGAGCTGTTTTTT.